The 13 T cell receptor beta chains in this list originate from one sample, sequenced in a study of cytomegalovirus exposure and HLA in healthy donors. The PCR used 60 Vbeta and 13 Jbeta primers. Profiled with immunoSEQ multiplex PCR; TCRdb holds only in-frame clones, not every one. The sample totals around 140,000 clones. Sequencing used PBMCs. The receptors here all came from a woman between 45 and 65 years old in good health and CMV-seronegative.

V gene TRBV7-2 combines with J gene TRBJ2-7; 8 nucleotides line up with TRBD1. V dropped 5 bases and J dropped 0; count of bases not matched to a gene: 9. This CDR3 has 16 residues. Germline V gives CDR1 SGHTA, CDR2 FQGNSA. The CDR3 is CASSVTGQARSYEQYF. CDR3 DNA: TGTGCCAGCAGCGTCACGGGACAGGCTCGCTCCTACGAGCAGTACTTC.

This sequence joins TRBV5-6 and TRBJ1-2, with a tentative D call TRBD1 (5 bases). Trimming took off 0 bases at V and 2 bases at J, with 17 bases between the two ends. Per germline, CDR1 SGHDT and CDR2 YYEEEE. The CDR3 has 17 residues. The chain's CDR3 is CASSLEGREGFNYGYTF. DNA for the CDR3: TGTGCCAGCAGCTTGGAGGGCAGGGAGGGCTTCAACTATGGCTACACCTTC.

The chain combines TRBV6-5 with TRBJ2-7, with a possible D match to TRBD2 (5 bases). The CDR3 extends over 14 amino acids. The V end was cut by 4 bases, the J end by 4 bases, with 14 bases between. Germline CDR1 MNHEY, CDR2 SVGAGI. The CDR3 DNA is TGTGCCAGCAGTTTCCGGGTTAGCGTATACGAGCAGTACTTC. Protein: CASSFRVSVYEQYF.

The chain links TRBV7-8 to TRBJ1-5, with D maybe TRBD1 (6 bases). The CDR3 is made up of 16 amino acids. Trimming removed 5 bases from V and 2 bases from J, with 16 bases in between. The germline V gene encodes CDR1 SGHVS and CDR2 FQNEAQ. CDR3 DNA sequence: TGTGCCAGCAGCGTAGACAGGACACTTGGCAATCAGCCCCAGCATTTT. Translated, it gives CASSVDRTLGNQPQHF.

The J gene is TRBJ2-7, the V gene TRBV6-5; TRBD1 agrees at 10 bases. Germline trimming cut 4 bases from V and 4 bases from J; bases unmatched to any gene: 4. Germline CDR1 is MNHEY and CDR2 is SVGAGI. The CDR3 is 14 amino acids. In DNA form, the CDR3 reads TGTGCCAGCAGTTCAAAGGACAGGGGGTACGAGCAGTACTTC. Protein sequence: CASSSKDRGYEQYF.

The chain couples TRBV6-5 to TRBJ2-1; TRBD2 matches 10 bases. Losses at the gene ends were 5 bases for V and 7 bases for J; bases not matched to a gene: 5. Per the germline V gene, CDR1 is MNHEY and CDR2 is SVGAGI. This CDR3 is 14 amino acids long. The CDR3 nucleotides are TGTGCCAGCAGTCTAGCGGGGGCGACAAATGAGCAGTTCTTC. Its translation is CASSLAGATNEQFF.

V gene TRBV27 combines with J gene TRBJ2-7; possibly TRBD2 for D (6 bases). CDR3 length equals 16 residues. V lost 4 bases to trimming and J lost 4 bases, with 20 bases between them. CDR1 and CDR2 (germline): MNHEY, SMNVEV (reference sequence). CDR3 bases: TGTGCCAGCAGTTCCCCGCGGGGCAGGGTTGGTTACGAGCAGTACTTC. This codes for CASSSPRGRVGYEQYF.

V is TRBV2 and J is TRBJ2-2; TRBD2 is a possible D gene (6 bases). The CDR3 is 13 residues long. The germline V and J ends were trimmed by 4 bases and 5 bases, with 8 bases remaining between them. Germline CDR1 and CDR2: SNHLY and FYNNEI. The CDR3 region is CASSVEGTGELFF. The DNA of the CDR3 is TGTGCCAGCAGTGTGGAGGGGACCGGGGAGCTGTTTTTT.

This sequence joins TRBV7-2 and TRBJ2-3; maybe TRBD2 (6 bases). The CDR3 spans 15 residues. Trimming took 5 bases from V and 1 from J, leaving 13 bases between them. CDR1 and CDR2 (germline): SGHTA, FQGNSA. The CDR3 loop is CASSRWASGTDTQYF. The CDR3 bases are TGTGCCAGCAGCCGGTGGGCTAGCGGCACAGATACGCAGTATTTT.

The V call is TRBV19, the J call TRBJ1-1; no firm D call. CDR3 length: 14 residues. Germline V gives CDR1 LNHDA, CDR2 SQIVND (reference sequence). V was trimmed by 6 bases and J by 4 bases, leaving 15 bases between them. CDR3 loop: CASRGEGLITEAFF. DNA of the CDR3: TGTGCCAGTAGGGGTGAGGGATTGATCACTGAAGCTTTCTTT.

J is TRBJ2-1 and V is TRBV14, with unresolved D. Between the trimmed V and J ends, which lost 4 bases and 4 bases, there was a span of 14 bases. CDR3 length: 15 amino acids. Germline loops: CDR1 SGHDN, CDR2 FVKESK. The CDR3 DNA is TGTGCCAGCAGCCCTAGGTTGCCCGATTACAATGAGCAGTTCTTC. This translates into CASSPRLPDYNEQFF. Complete variable domain (other parts from reference TRBV14 and TRBJ2-1): EAGVTQFPSHSVIEKGQTVTLRCDPISGHDNLYWYRRVMGKEIKFLLHFVKESKQDESGMPNNRFLAERTGGTYSTLKVQPAELEDSGVYFCASSPRLPDYNEQFFGPGTRLTVL.

V usage is TRBV4-1 and J usage is TRBJ1-2; no reliable D call. Trimming cost V 0 bases and J 4 bases, with 18 bases left between them. This CDR3 comprises 17 residues. The V gene's germline CDR1 is MGHRA and CDR2 YSYEKL. CDR3: CASSQDVSDYEIYGYTF. CDR3 nucleotides: TGCGCCAGCAGCCAAGATGTGTCAGACTACGAAATCTATGGCTACACCTTC.

CDR3 amino acids: CASSLAGTGAGNTIYF. CDR3 coding DNA: TGTGCCAGCAGCTTAGCCGGGACAGGGGCGGGAAACACCATATATTTT. The V call is TRBV7-2, the J call TRBJ1-3; 10 bases are shared with TRBD1. CDR3 size: 16 residues. V shed 0 bases, J shed 4 bases, and the junction held 3 bases outside the gene matches. Germline V lookup: CDR1 SGHTA, CDR2 FQGNSA.